This TCR beta chain was profiled in a study of response to subunit inactivated influenza vaccine. Overall study findings and caveats: After each seasonal influenza vaccination, few new T cells are recruited, the authors suggested.

Deletions cut 5 bases from V and 5 bases from J, with 10 bases between. Germline loops: CDR1 MNHEY, CDR2 SVGAGI. The CDR3 consists of 12 residues. The table lists this clonotype with many counts. Its target is not known. TCRdb ran MiXCR on the RT-PCR reads and lists one entry per CDR3 protein. The profile shows 700,000 to 900,000 distinct CDR3 sequences, roughly 20% of them singletons. The source was PBMCs from blood, collected roughly 5 days after vaccination. The receptor's source is a man aged 50-59 years who received an inactivated influenza vaccine. The rearrangement joins TRBV6-5 to TRBJ2-7; the D gene is possibly TRBD1 (6 bases). Here the CDR3 reads CASSRGTNEQYF. CDR3 bases: TGTGCCAGCAGTCGTGGGACAAACGAGCAGTACTTC.